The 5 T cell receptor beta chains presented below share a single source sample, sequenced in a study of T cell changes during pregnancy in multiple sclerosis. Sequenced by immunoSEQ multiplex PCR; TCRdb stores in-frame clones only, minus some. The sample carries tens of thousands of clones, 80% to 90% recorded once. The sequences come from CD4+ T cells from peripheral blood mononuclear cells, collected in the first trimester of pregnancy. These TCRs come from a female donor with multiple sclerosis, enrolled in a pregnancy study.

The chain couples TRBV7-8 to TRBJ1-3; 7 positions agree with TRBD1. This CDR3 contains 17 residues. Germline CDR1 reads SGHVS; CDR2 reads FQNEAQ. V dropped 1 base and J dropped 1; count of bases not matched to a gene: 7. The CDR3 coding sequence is TGTGCCAGCAGCTTAGTTTTGGAGGGGGCGTCTGGAAACACCATATATTTT. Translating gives CASSLVLEGASGNTIYF.

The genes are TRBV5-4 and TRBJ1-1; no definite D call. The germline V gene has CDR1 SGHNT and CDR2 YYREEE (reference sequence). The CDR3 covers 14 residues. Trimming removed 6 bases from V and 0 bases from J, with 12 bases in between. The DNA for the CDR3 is TGTGCCAGCACACGAGGGAAGATGAACACTGAAGCTTTCTTT. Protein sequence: CASTRGKMNTEAFF.

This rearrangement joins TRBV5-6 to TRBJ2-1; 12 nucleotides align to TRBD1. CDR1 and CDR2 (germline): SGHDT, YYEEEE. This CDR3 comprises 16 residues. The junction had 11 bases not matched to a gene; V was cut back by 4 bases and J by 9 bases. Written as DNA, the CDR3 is TGTGCCAGCAGCGAACTCCTACCGGGACAGGGGGCTGAGCAGTTCTTC. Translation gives CASSELLPGQGAEQFF. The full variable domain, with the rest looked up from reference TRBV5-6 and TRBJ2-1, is DAGVTQSPTHLIKTRGQQVTLRCSPKSGHDTVSWYQQALGQGPQFIFQYYEEEERQRGNFPDRFSGHQFPNYSSELNVNALLLGDSALYLCASSELLPGQGAEQFFGPGTRLTVL.

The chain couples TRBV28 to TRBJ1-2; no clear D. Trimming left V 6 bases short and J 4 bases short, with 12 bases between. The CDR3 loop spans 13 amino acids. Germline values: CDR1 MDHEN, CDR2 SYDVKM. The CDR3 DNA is TGTGCCAGCAGATTTAGTGAGGTCTATGGCTACACCTTC. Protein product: CASRFSEVYGYTF.

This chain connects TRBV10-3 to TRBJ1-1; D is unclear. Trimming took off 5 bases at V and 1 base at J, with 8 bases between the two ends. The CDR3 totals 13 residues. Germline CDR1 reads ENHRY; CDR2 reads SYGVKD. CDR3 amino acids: CAISQNPNTEAFF. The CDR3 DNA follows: TGTGCCATCAGTCAAAATCCGAACACTGAAGCTTTCTTT.